This T cell receptor beta chain was captured by sequencing in a study of T-cell memory formation after mild COVID-19. Study details: Largely donor-specific sequence clusters came from two donors.

Researchers used 5'RACE with constant-segment primers to make TCR alpha and TCR beta cDNA libraries that carry sample barcodes and UMIs. TCRdb called the 5' RACE reads again in MiXCR, with one record for every CDR3 protein. This table has just over 150,000 distinct CDR3 sequences, around a third appearing once. Trimming left V 6 bases short and J 7 bases short, with 15 bases between. This CDR3 is 13 amino acids long. Germline V gives CDR1 MNHNS, CDR2 SASEGT. Sequences were obtained from PBMCs or a T cell subset sorted from them (not recorded which). This receptor was taken from an adult woman who had mild COVID-19 (a few samples of this study predate the infection). Cell type and time point are not known. The V and J genes are TRBV6-1 and TRBJ1-2; no definite D call. The CDR3 spells CASRDGSASGYTF. CDR3 in DNA: TGTGCCAGCAGAGACGGATCGGCTAGTGGCTACACCTTC.